The clone carrying this TCR beta chain was recorded at least ten times. What it binds is not known. RNA transcripts yielded amplified TCR beta CDR3 regions. TCR CDR3 underwent first-round RT-PCR with the HTBI primer set. TCRdb fed the multiplex PCR reads into MiXCR, producing one record per CDR3 protein. The repertoire holds about 420,000 distinct CDR3 sequences, around 13% seen once, with about 5% in the top ten. This sample is drawn from a study of T cells in Graves' hyperthyroidism and ophthalmopathy. Study results and limitations: A model using 13 V-J features told ophthalmopathy apart from stable hyperthyroidism.

The V gene lost 2 bases and the J gene lost 10 bases, with 11 bases spanning the gap. The length of the CDR3 is 13 residues. Germline-derived CDR1 and CDR2 are SGHVS and FQNEAQ. The V gene is TRBV7-8, the J gene TRBJ2-2, with a tentative D call TRBD2 (5 bases). Material for sequencing was blood. The sequence was collected from a woman aged 18-30 years with Graves' hyperthyroidism. CDR3 nucleotides: TGTGCCAGCAGCTTATTTGGGAGCGAGGAGCTGTTTTTT. As protein: CASSLFGSEELFF. The whole variable domain, remainder taken from reference TRBV7-8 and TRBJ2-2, is GAGVSQSPRYKVAKRGQDVALRCDPISGHVSLFWYQQALGQGPEFLTYFQNEAQLDKSGLPSDRFFAERPEGSVSTLKIQRTQQEDSAVYLCASSLFGSEELFFGEGSRLTVL.